Reported below is one T cell receptor beta chain. The antigen it binds to is not known. Qualities for individual bases were not recorded, and no much larger clone is one base off. The record originates from a study of sequential checkpoint blockade in melanoma (dated by TCRdb to the late 2010s). About the investigation overall: Using 1:1 randomization, the trial assigned patients either to first-line nivolumab followed by ipilimumab (arm A) or to ipilimumab followed by nivolumab (arm B). Maintenance nivolumab came after each of the two trial sequences. Summary of the overall study and its limitations: The response-prediction model combining TCR metrics and mutation burden needs validation in larger, independent patient cohorts.

The treatment or condition label corresponds to: randomized to nivolumab then ipilimumab (arm A) or the reverse (arm B). No trial patient had received prior DNA-damaging chemotherapy. Thawed PBMCs were sorted on a FACS Aria II flow cytometer to isolate live CD3+CD8+ cells negative for CD19 and CD56. CheckMate 064, a randomized, open-label phase II trial of sequential checkpoint blockade, was the source of the samples, all of which came from patients with melanoma. Peripheral blood mononuclear cells were collected by leukapheresis, purified using Ficoll-Paque, and frozen in human serum containing approximately 9.1% DMSO. Purity of sorted blood CD3+CD8+ cells was verified at >95% immediately after sorting, followed by DNA extraction. TCRbeta CDR3 regions were immunosequenced from genomic DNA with the immunoSEQ Assay. Before high-throughput sequencing, the genomic DNA was amplified using bias-controlled multiplex PCR. The authors' analysis ran thus. To quantify the absolute abundance of each unique TCRbeta CDR3 region, the sequences were collapsed and filtered. Clonality, defined as 1 minus Pielou's evenness, was calculated using productive rearrangements only. Clones with significantly greater frequencies in on-treatment versus baseline samples were identified using a previously published method. This is the immuneACCESS table as TCRdb keeps it, with only in-frame sequences that have V and J called. A part of the clones is gone; compared with another copy, unresolved V genes explain less than half, and the rest is unexplained. The V and J calls and the clone size are those of that table, but D and trimming were determined from the DNA. This sample is represented by 25,000 to 30,000 clones; 77% of them were singletons. Jointly, the top ten make up around a fifth of the sample.

Spanning cysteine to phenylalanine, the CDR3 consists of 14 amino acids. Of all the DNA, just the CDR3 is kept, 42 bases in frame from base 1. Trimming costs V 7 bases and J 5 bases, and their ends lie 14 bases apart. Looking up the germline V gene (reference sequence) yields CDR1 LNHDA and CDR2 SQIVND. Sequencing was performed on CD8+ T cells sorted from blood (inferred from file names), taken from a patient given nivolumab and ipilimumab in sequence. The source is a human donor with melanoma. Recombination joined TRBV19 with TRBJ2-2, with TRBD1 as a weak D call on 5 bases. The nucleotides are TGTGCCAGTAACGTAGGGGCGGAAACCGGGGAGCTGTTTTTT. It is translated as CASNVGAETGELFF.